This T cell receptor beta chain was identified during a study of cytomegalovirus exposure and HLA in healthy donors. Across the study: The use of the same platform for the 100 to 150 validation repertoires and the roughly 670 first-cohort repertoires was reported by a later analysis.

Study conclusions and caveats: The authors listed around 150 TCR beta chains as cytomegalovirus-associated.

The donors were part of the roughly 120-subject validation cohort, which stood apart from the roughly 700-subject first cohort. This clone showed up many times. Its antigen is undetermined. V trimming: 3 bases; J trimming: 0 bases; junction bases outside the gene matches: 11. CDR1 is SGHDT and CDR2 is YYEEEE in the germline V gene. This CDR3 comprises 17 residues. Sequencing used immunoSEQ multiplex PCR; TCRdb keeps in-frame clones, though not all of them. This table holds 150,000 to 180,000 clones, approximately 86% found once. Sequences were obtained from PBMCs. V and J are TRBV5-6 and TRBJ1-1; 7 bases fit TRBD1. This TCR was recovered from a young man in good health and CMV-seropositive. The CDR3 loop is CASSSSQGNGVNTEAFF. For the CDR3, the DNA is TGTGCCAGCAGCTCGTCACAGGGGAATGGGGTGAACACTGAAGCTTTCTTT. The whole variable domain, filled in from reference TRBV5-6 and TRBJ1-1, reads DAGVTQSPTHLIKTRGQQVTLRCSPKSGHDTVSWYQQALGQGPQFIFQYYEEEERQRGNFPDRFSGHQFPNYSSELNVNALLLGDSALYLCASSSSQGNGVNTEAFFGQGTRLTVV.